A single sample gave rise to the 31 T cell receptor beta chains below, sequenced in a study of T cell responses to AZD1222 COVID-19 vaccine. The repertoire was sequenced with immunoSEQ multiplex PCR; TCRdb's copy has only in-frame clones and lacks some. The sample includes under 130,000 clones, roughly 89% of them seen just once. The sequencing used peripheral blood, collected 28 days after the second AZD1222 dose. The receptors come from an adult who received the AZD1222 COVID-19 vaccine.

This clone occurred once. This chain joins TRBV11-2 and TRBJ2-7; TRBD2 is a possible D gene (6 bases). Trimming pared 3 bases from V and 6 bases from J, leaving 15 bases between. This CDR3 contains 14 residues. Germline-derived CDR1 and CDR2 are SGHAT and FQNNGV. CDR3 nucleotide sequence: TGTGCCAGCAGCTTCCGGGAGAGGGGAGGCGAGCAGTACTTC. It translates to CASSFRERGGEQYF.

The V gene is TRBV27, the J gene TRBJ2-2, with a possible D match to TRBD2 (6 bases). Germline V gene data show CDR1 as MNHEY and CDR2 as SMNVEV (reference sequence). V was trimmed by 4 bases and J by 7 bases, leaving 16 bases between them. The CDR3 has 15 residues. The CDR3 DNA follows: TGTGCCAGCAGTTCCCCGGACGGGAGCCGCGGGGAGCTGTTTTTT. Its translation is CASSSPDGSRGELFF.

The chain carries TRBV6-4 and TRBJ2-7, with D possibly matching TRBD1 (6 bases). Per germline, CDR1 MRHNA and CDR2 SNTAGT. This CDR3 contains 12 residues. Trimming took off 6 bases at V and 5 bases at J, with 11 bases between the two ends. The DNA for the CDR3 is TGTGCCAGCAGCCCCGGGACACACGAGCAGTACTTC. It is translated as CASSPGTHEQYF.

This clone was seen only once. The chain combines TRBV11-1 with TRBJ2-7; 8 bases are shared with TRBD1. Losses at the gene ends were 5 bases for V and 7 bases for J; bases not matched to a gene: 16. CDR1 is SGHAT and CDR2 is FQDESV in the germline V gene (reference sequence). CDR3 size: 16 residues. For the CDR3, the DNA is TGTGCCAGCAGCCCCCCGACAGGGGTCCTACGGGAAGAGCAGTACTTC. Translated, it gives CASSPPTGVLREEQYF.

J is TRBJ2-5 and V is TRBV7-6, with unresolved D. Between the trimmed V and J ends, which lost 1 base and 7 bases, there was a span of 10 bases. Germline CDR1 reads SGHVS; CDR2 reads FNYEAQ. There are 13 residues in the CDR3. In nucleotides, the CDR3 is TGTGCCAGCAGCTTAGAAGGGCACGGGACCCAGTACTTC. This encodes CASSLEGHGTQYF.

The chain joins TRBV6-1 to TRBJ1-6; TRBD1 is a possible D gene (5 bases). Per the germline V gene, CDR1 is MNHNS and CDR2 is SASEGT. This CDR3 has 16 residues. Trimming took 0 bases from V and 7 from J, leaving 13 bases between them. The CDR3 here is CASSEAGGAPNSPLHF. CDR3 DNA: TGTGCCAGCAGTGAAGCAGGTGGGGCCCCGAATTCACCCCTCCACTTT.

The chain uses TRBV18 and TRBJ1-4; D gene unclear. Between the trimmed V and J ends, which lost 1 base and 0 bases, there was a span of 3 bases. There are 14 residues in the CDR3. Germline CDR1 is KGHSH and CDR2 is LQKENI. CDR3 amino acids: CASSPRTTNEKLFF. The CDR3 nucleotides are TGTGCCAGCTCACCACGGACAACTAATGAAAAACTGTTTTTT.

The chain is built from TRBV6-5 and TRBJ1-2, with no clear D. Germline V CDR1 and CDR2: MNHEY, SVGAGI. The CDR3 is 15 residues long. Trimming cost V 2 bases and J 3 bases, with 13 bases left between them. CDR3 bases: TGTGCCAGCAGTTACAAAGAAGTCCACTACTATGGCTACACCTTC. Amino acid sequence: CASSYKEVHYYGYTF.

The chain couples TRBV11-3 to TRBJ2-7, with TRBD2 matching over 7 bases. The CDR3 extends over 14 amino acids. J lost 4 bases, V lost 5 bases, and 8 bases had no gene match. Germline loops: CDR1 SGHNT, CDR2 YENEEA. Here the CDR3 DNA reads TGTGCCAGCAGCCCCGGACTAGATTCGTACGAGCAGTACTTC. This codes for CASSPGLDSYEQYF. The whole variable domain, remainder taken from reference TRBV11-3 and TRBJ2-7, is EAGVVQSPRYKIIEKKQPVAFWCNPISGHNTLYWYLQNLGQGPELLIRYENEEAVDDSQLPKDRFSAERLKGVDSTLKIQPAELGDSAVYLCASSPGLDSYEQYFGPGTRLTVT.

The rearrangement uses TRBV12-3 or TRBV12-4 and TRBJ2-7; possibly TRBD1 for D (5 bases). The V end lost 6 bases, the J end lost 6 bases, and 15 bases lay between the germline ends. The CDR3 has 13 amino acids. The CDR3 reads CASRPGQRVEQYF. In nucleotides, the CDR3 is TGTGCCAGCAGGCCCGGACAAAGGGTCGAGCAGTACTTC.

The chain combines TRBV12-3 or TRBV12-4 with TRBJ1-1; TRBD1 agrees at 7 bases. This CDR3 is 12 amino acids long. V was clipped by 5 bases and J by 8 bases; unmatched bases: 5. CDR3 protein: CASSLPGQEAFF. CDR3 coding DNA: TGTGCCAGCAGTCTACCGGGACAGGAAGCTTTCTTT.

Points on this clone: The sample holds other DNA sequences that translate to the same CDR3. The chain joins TRBV18 to TRBJ1-5; no reliable D call. Germline values: CDR1 KGHSH, CDR2 LQKENI. The CDR3 spans 13 residues. Trimming removed 2 bases at V and 1 base at J, with 3 bases between. Here the CDR3 reads CASSPGSNQPQHF. The CDR3 coding sequence is TGTGCCAGCTCACCAGGAAGCAATCAGCCCCAGCATTTT.

The chain uses TRBV12-3 or TRBV12-4 and TRBJ2-1; D ambiguous. This CDR3 is built from 12 residues. Trimming cost V 6 bases and J 3 bases, with 6 bases left between them. CDR3 region: CASRDGYNEQFF. The CDR3 DNA follows: TGTGCCAGCAGGGACGGCTACAATGAGCAGTTCTTC.

The rearrangement uses TRBV28 and TRBJ1-2; a possible D gene is TRBD1 (5 bases). The germline V and J ends were trimmed by 2 bases and 2 bases, with 12 bases remaining between them. The germline gives CDR1 MDHEN, CDR2 SYDVKM. The CDR3 runs 15 residues. The CDR3 nucleotides are TGTGCCAGCAGTTTAACGGGGGTGTCAAACTATGGCTACACCTTC. Amino acids: CASSLTGVSNYGYTF.

This chain connects TRBV27 to TRBJ2-7; 8 nucleotides align to TRBD2. Germline V gives CDR1 MNHEY, CDR2 SMNVEV (reference sequence). CDR3 length equals 15 residues. V lost 3 bases and J lost 0; bases outside the gene matches: 4. CDR3 in amino acids: CASSLVAGSSYEQYF. The CDR3 coding sequence is TGTGCCAGCAGTTTGGTAGCGGGGAGCTCCTACGAGCAGTACTTC.

Here the CDR3 reads CASSSYRIRTDTQYF. The CDR3 region has the DNA TGTGCCAGCAGCTCATACAGGATCCGCACAGATACGCAGTATTTT. J is TRBJ2-3 and V is TRBV7-2; D is possibly TRBD1 (5 bases). Per the germline V gene, CDR1 is SGHTA and CDR2 is FQGNSA. The ends were cut back, 4 bases at V and 1 base at J, with 12 bases in the middle. The CDR3 has 15 residues.

The chain carries TRBV19 and TRBJ2-3; D is ambiguous. V lost 4 bases, J lost 0 bases, and 5 bases lay in between. The CDR3 sequence is 13 residues long. Germline V gene lookup returns CDR1 LNHDA and CDR2 SQIVND (reference sequence). CDR3 nucleotide sequence: TGTGCCAGTAGTAGTGCTAGCACAGATACGCAGTATTTT. It specifies CASSSASTDTQYF.

CDR3 DNA sequence: TGTGCCAGCTCACCACCGAGGGGCTCGGGATACAATGAGCAGTTCTTC. Amino acid sequence: CASSPPRGSGYNEQFF. V is TRBV18 and J is TRBJ2-1; D possibly matches TRBD1 or TRBD2 (5 bases each). The CDR3 has 16 amino acids. The V gene's germline CDR1 is KGHSH and CDR2 LQKENI. V lost 0 bases, J lost 4 bases, and 13 bases lay in between.

The V call is TRBV18, the J call TRBJ2-3; TRBD2 matches 8 bases. The J segment lost 5 bases and the V segment lost 1 base, leaving 11 bases of the junction unmatched. The CDR3 has 17 residues. Germline V gene lookup returns CDR1 KGHSH and CDR2 LQKENI. The CDR3 region has the DNA TGTGCCAGCTCACCACGGTTTCGTCCGGGAGGGATAGATACGCAGTATTTT. The encoded protein is CASSPRFRPGGIDTQYF. Variable domain in full (rest from reference TRBV18 and TRBJ2-3): NAGVMQNPRHLVRRRGQEARLRCSPMKGHSHVYWYRQLPEEGLKFMVYLQKENIIDESGMPKERFSAEFPKEGPSILRIQQVVRGDSAAYFCASSPRFRPGGIDTQYFGPGTRLTVL.

The chain is built from TRBV5-1 and TRBJ1-6; no firm D call. The germline V gene encodes CDR1 SGHRS and CDR2 YFSETQ. Trimming took 4 bases from V and 7 from J, leaving 18 bases between them. CDR3 length equals 16 residues. The CDR3 loop is CASSPSRPEGNSPLHF. The CDR3 DNA is TGCGCCAGCAGCCCCTCGAGACCCGAAGGGAATTCACCCCTCCACTTT.

For the CDR3, the DNA is TGTGCCAGCAGTGATCGGACTACCAAAAACATTCAGTACTTC. Translation gives CASSDRTTKNIQYF. This chain links TRBV2 with TRBJ2-4; a possible D gene is TRBD2 (6 bases). Germline V gene data show CDR1 as SNHLY and CDR2 as FYNNEI. With 3 bases removed from V and 2 bases from J, the gap between germline ends came to 8 bases. This CDR3 spans 14 amino acids. Supplemented by reference TRBV2 and TRBJ2-4, the full variable domain reads EPEVTQTPSHQVTQMGQEVILRCVPISNHLYFYWYRQILGQKVEFLVSFYNNEISEKSEIFDDQFSVERPDGSNFTLKIRSTKLEDSAMYFCASSDRTTKNIQYFGAGTRLSVL.

The chain links TRBV7-9 to TRBJ1-2; unclear D gene. The ends were cut back, 2 bases at V and 2 bases at J, with 6 bases in the middle. The CDR3 extends over 13 amino acids. Germline CDR1 and CDR2: SEHNR and FQNEAQ (reference sequence). This chain's CDR3 is CASSLQENYGYTF. CDR3 bases: TGTGCCAGCAGCTTACAGGAAAACTATGGCTACACCTTC.

V and J are TRBV19 and TRBJ2-3, with D perhaps given as TRBD1 or TRBD2 (7 bases each). This CDR3 has 13 amino acids. Trimming pared 9 bases from V and 4 bases from J, leaving 14 bases between. Germline V gene sequence: CDR1 LNHDA, CDR2 SQIVND (reference sequence). In DNA form, the CDR3 reads TGTGCCAGCACCAGGGGGGGCTCAGATACGCAGTATTTT. It is translated as CASTRGGSDTQYF.

The V and J genes are TRBV7-8 and TRBJ2-7; possibly TRBD2 for D (6 bases). Trimming took 0 bases from V and 2 from J, leaving 11 bases between them. In germline, CDR1 is SGHVS, CDR2 FQNEAQ. The CDR3 is 15 amino acids. This CDR3 is CASSLAASETYEQYF. The DNA for the CDR3 is TGTGCCAGCAGCTTAGCGGCTAGCGAAACCTACGAGCAGTACTTC.

J is TRBJ2-3 and V is TRBV27; D call uncertain. Trimming removed 5 bases at V and 0 bases at J, with 12 bases between. The CDR3 loop spans 15 amino acids. Germline CDR1 and CDR2: MNHEY and SMNVEV (reference sequence). The CDR3 loop reads CASSLTPLSTDTQYF. DNA of the CDR3: TGTGCCAGCAGTCTCACCCCTTTAAGCACAGATACGCAGTATTTT.

The chain is built from TRBV19 and TRBJ2-1; 9 nucleotides line up with TRBD2. The CDR3 contains 19 residues. Germline V gene lookup returns CDR1 LNHDA and CDR2 SQIVND (reference sequence). The trim removed 4 bases at V and 3 bases at J, leaving 16 bases unmatched. CDR3 sequence reads: CASSTLLAGPRTYYNEQFF. DNA for the CDR3: TGTGCCAGTAGTACCCTCCTAGCGGGACCCCGAACATACTACAATGAGCAGTTCTTC. Filled out from reference TRBV19 and TRBJ2-1, the complete variable domain reads DGGITQSPKYLFRKEGQNVTLSCEQNLNHDAMYWYRQDPGQGLRLIYYSQIVNDFQKGDIAEGYSVSREKKESFPLTVTSAQKNPTAFYLCASSTLLAGPRTYYNEQFFGPGTRLTVL.

V usage is TRBV7-8 and J usage is TRBJ2-7; 10 nucleotides line up with TRBD2. Germline loops: CDR1 SGHVS, CDR2 FQNEAQ. V shed 5 bases, J shed 12 bases, and the junction held 13 bases outside the gene matches. The CDR3 totals 14 residues. The CDR3 bases are TGTGCCAGCAGCCCCCGGACTAGCGGATTGAGGGGGTACTTC. Its protein is CASSPRTSGLRGYF.

The chain recombines TRBV6-5 with TRBJ2-7; D may be TRBD1 or TRBD2 (5 bases each). In germline, CDR1 is MNHEY, CDR2 SVGAGI. With 7 bases removed from V and 0 bases from J, the gap between germline ends came to 10 bases. The CDR3 contains 13 residues. CDR3 sequence (DNA): TGTGCCAGCACCGCGAGGGGCTCCTACGAGCAGTACTTC. Protein: CASTARGSYEQYF.

The genes are TRBV11-3 and TRBJ2-2; 12 bases match TRBD1. The CDR3 loop spans 16 amino acids. The germline V gene has CDR1 SGHNT and CDR2 YENEEA. After removal of 4 bases from V and 8 bases from J, the junction contained 8 bases not matched to a gene. In nucleotides, the CDR3 is TGTGCCAGCAGCTCCCGGGACAGGGGGCTTGGGGGGGAGCTGTTTTTT. This sequence encodes CASSSRDRGLGGELFF.

This rearrangement joins TRBV10-2 to TRBJ1-1; D may be TRBD1 (5 bases). V shed 8 bases and J shed 1 base, with 14 bases lying between them. This CDR3 contains 14 residues. Germline-derived CDR1 and CDR2 are WSHSY and SAAADI. CDR3 sequence reads: CASGLAGTNTEAFF. The CDR3, as DNA: TGCGCCAGCGGGCTGGCGGGGACGAACACTGAAGCTTTCTTT.

The chain carries TRBV6-6 and TRBJ2-7, with TRBD2 matching over 7 bases. With 5 bases clipped from V and 4 bases from J, the junction kept 8 bases outside the gene matches. Germline CDR1 is MNHNY and CDR2 is SVGAGI (reference sequence). CDR3 size: 14 residues. CDR3 amino acids: CASSTSGDLYEQYF. Written as DNA, the CDR3 is TGTGCCAGCAGTACGAGCGGGGACCTTTACGAGCAGTACTTC.